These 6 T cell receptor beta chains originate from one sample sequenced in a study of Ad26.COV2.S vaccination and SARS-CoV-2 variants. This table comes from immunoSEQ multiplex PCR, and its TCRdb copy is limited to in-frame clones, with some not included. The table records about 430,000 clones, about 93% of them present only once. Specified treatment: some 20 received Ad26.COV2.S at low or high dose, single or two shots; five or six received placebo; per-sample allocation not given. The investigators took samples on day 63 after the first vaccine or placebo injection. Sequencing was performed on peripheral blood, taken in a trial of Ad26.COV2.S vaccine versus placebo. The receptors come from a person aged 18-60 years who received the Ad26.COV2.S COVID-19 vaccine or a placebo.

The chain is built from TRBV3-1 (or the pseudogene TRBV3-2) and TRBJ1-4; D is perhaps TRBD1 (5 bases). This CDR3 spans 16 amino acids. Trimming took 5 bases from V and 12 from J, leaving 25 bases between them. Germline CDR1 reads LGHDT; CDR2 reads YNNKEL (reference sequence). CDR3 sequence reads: CASSDNVRGFGLELFF. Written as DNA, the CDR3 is TGTGCCAGCAGCGATAACGTCCGGGGCTTCGGTCTGGAACTGTTTTTT.

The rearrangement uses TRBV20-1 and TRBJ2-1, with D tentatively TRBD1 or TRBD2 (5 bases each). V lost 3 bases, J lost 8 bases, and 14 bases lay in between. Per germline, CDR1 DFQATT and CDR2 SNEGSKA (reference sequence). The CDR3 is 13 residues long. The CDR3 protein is CSASEGSIDEQFF. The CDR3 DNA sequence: TGCAGTGCTAGTGAGGGGAGCATCGATGAGCAGTTCTTC.

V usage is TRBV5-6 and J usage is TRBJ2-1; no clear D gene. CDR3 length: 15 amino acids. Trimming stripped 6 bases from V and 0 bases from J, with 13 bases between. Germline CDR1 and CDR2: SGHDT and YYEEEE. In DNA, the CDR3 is TGTGCCAGCACCCCAGGTTCAAGCTCCTACAATGAGCAGTTCTTC. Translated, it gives CASTPGSSSYNEQFF.

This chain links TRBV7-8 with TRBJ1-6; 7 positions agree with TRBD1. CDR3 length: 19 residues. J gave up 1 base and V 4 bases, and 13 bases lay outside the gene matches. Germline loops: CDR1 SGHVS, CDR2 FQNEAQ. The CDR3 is CASSSLAQGVGSYNSPLHF. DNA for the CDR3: TGTGCCAGCAGCTCCCTCGCGCAGGGGGTTGGATCCTATAATTCACCCCTCCACTTT.

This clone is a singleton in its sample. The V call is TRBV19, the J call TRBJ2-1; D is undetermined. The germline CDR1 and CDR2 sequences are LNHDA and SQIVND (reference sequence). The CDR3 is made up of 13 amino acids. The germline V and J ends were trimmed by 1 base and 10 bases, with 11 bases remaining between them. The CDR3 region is CASSIAALQEQFF. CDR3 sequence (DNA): TGTGCCAGTAGTATAGCCGCCCTGCAGGAGCAGTTCTTC.

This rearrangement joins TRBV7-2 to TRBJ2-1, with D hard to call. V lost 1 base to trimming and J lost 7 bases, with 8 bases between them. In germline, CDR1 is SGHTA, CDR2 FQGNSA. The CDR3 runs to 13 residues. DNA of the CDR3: TGTGCCAGCAGCTTAGTGCCCGGGAATGAGCAGTTCTTC. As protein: CASSLVPGNEQFF.